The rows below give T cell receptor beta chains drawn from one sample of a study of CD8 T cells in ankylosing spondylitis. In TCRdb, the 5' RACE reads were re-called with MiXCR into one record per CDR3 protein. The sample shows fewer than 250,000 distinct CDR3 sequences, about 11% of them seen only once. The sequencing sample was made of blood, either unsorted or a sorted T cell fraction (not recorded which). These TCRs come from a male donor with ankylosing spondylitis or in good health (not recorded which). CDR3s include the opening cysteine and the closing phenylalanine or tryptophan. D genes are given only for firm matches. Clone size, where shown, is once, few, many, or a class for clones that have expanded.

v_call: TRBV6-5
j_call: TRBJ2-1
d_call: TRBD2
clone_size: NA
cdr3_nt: TGTGCCAGCAGTTACGTTAGCGGGGGGGCGTTCTATGAGCAGTTCTTC
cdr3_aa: CASSYVSGGAFYEQFF

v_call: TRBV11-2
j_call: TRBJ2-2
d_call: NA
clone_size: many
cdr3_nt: TGTGCCAGCAGCCTTCAAAGGAACACCGGGGAGCTGTTTTTT
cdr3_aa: CASSLQRNTGELFF

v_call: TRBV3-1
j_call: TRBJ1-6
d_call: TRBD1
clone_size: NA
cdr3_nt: TGTGCCAGCAGCCAAACAGGGGATTCACCCCTCCACTTT
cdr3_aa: CASSQTGDSPLHF

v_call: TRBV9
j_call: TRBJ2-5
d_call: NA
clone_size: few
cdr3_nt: TGTGCCAGCAGCGTAGAGGCAGGGTGGCTAGAGACCCAGTACTTC
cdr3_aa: CASSVEAGWLETQYF

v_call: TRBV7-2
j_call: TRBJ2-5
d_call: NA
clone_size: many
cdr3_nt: TGTGCCAGCAGCTTACTGGGATCTCTTTCAGAGACCCAGTACTTC
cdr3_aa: CASSLLGSLSETQYF

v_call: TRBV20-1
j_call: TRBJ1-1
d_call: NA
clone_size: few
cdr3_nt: TGCAGTGCTAGGCAAGGGCCCTGGGACACTGAAGCTTTCTTT
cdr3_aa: CSARQGPWDTEAFF

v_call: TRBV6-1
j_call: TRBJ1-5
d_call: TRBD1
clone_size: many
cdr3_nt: TGTGCCAGCAGGCGACAGGGGGCACATCAGCCCCAGCATTTT
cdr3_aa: CASRRQGAHQPQHF

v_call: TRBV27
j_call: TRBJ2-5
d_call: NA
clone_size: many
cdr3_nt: TGTGCCAGCAGGAGAGGCAGGAACCAAGAGACCCAGTACTTC
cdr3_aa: CASRRGRNQETQYF

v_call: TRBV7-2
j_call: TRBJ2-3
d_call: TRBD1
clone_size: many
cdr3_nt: TGTGCCAGCAGCAATCCGGGACAGGGGCCCGTTGCGAGAGATACGCAGTATTTT
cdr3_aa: CASSNPGQGPVARDTQYF

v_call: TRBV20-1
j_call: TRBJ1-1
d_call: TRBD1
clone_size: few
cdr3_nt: TGCAGTGTCGGAAAAGGTCAGGGGGGCACTGAAGCTTTCTTT
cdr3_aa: CSVGKGQGGTEAFF

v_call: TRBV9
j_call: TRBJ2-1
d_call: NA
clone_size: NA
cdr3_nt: TGTGCCAGCAGCCCGAGGGGTGGGGAGCAGTTCTTC
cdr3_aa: CASSPRGGEQFF

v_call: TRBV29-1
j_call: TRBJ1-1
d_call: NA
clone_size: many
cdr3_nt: TGCAGCGTTGTACTGGGAACCATGAACACTGAAGCTTTCTTT
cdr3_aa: CSVVLGTMNTEAFF

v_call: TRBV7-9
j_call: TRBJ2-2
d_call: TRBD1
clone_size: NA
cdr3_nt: TGTGCCAGCAGCTTGGACAGGGGAATCGGGGAGCTGTTTTTT
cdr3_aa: CASSLDRGIGELFF

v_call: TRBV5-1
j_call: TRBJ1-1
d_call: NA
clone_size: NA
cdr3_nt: TGCGCCAGCAGCTTGGAGTACCAGGGCACTGAAGCTTTCTTT
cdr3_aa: CASSLEYQGTEAFF

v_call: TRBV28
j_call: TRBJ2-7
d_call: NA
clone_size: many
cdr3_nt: TGTGCCAGCAGTTTTCCTAATAGCGGAGGATACGAGCAGTACTTC
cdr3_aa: CASSFPNSGGYEQYF

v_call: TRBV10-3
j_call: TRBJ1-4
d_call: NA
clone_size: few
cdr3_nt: TGTGCCTCCAGCCCCGTCGCTAATGAAAAACTGTTTTTT
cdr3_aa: CASSPVANEKLFF